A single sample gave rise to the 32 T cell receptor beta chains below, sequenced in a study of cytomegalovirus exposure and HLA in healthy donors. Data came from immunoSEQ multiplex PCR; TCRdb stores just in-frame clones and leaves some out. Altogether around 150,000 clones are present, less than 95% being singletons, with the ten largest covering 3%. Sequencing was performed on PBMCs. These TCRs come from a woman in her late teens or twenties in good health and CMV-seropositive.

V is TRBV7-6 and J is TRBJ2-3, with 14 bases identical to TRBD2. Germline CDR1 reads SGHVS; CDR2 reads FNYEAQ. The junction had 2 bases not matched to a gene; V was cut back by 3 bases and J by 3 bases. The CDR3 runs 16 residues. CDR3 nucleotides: TGTGCCAGCAGCTTGGGGACTAGCGGGGGTACAGATACGCAGTATTTT. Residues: CASSLGTSGGTDTQYF. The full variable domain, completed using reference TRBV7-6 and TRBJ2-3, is GAGVSQSPRYKVTKRGQDVALRCDPISGHVSLYWYRQALGQGPEFLTYFNYEAQQDKSGLPNDRFSAERPEGSISTLTIQRTEQRDSAMYRCASSLGTSGGTDTQYFGPGTRLTVL.

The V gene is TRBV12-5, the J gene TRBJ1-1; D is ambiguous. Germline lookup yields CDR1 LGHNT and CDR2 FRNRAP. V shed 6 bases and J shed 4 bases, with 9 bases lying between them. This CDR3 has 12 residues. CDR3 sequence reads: CASGPGFTEAFF. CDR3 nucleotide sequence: TGTGCTAGTGGCCCGGGGTTCACTGAAGCTTTCTTT.

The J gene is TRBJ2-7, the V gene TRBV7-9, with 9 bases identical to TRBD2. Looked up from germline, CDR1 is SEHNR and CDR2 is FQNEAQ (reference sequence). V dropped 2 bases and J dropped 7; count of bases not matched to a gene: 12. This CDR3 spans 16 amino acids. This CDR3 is CASSLIGLAGSPEQYF. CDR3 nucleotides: TGTGCCAGCAGCTTAATTGGGCTAGCGGGGTCTCCTGAGCAGTACTTC. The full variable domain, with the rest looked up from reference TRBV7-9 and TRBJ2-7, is DTGVSQNPRHKITKRGQNVTFRCDPISEHNRLYWYRQTLGQGPEFLTYFQNEAQLEKSRLLSDRFSAERPKGSFSTLEIQRTEQGDSAMYLCASSLIGLAGSPEQYFGPGTRLTVT.

Here the CDR3 reads CASSPLGGTEAFF. The CDR3 DNA reads TGTGCCAGCAGCCCGTTGGGGGGAACTGAAGCTTTCTTT. The chain combines TRBV7-6 with TRBJ1-1; a possible D gene is TRBD1 (5 bases). Between the trimmed V and J ends, which lost 5 bases and 5 bases, there was a span of 12 bases. This CDR3 contains 13 residues. Germline V gene data show CDR1 as SGHVS and CDR2 as FNYEAQ.

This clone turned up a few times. The CDR3 here is CASSSGGPPDTQYF. The CDR3 bases are TGTGCCAGCAGCTCCGGAGGGCCTCCAGATACGCAGTATTTT. The chain couples TRBV2 to TRBJ2-3; maybe TRBD2 (6 bases). Germline V gives CDR1 SNHLY, CDR2 FYNNEI. The germline V and J ends were trimmed by 6 bases and 4 bases, with 14 bases remaining between them. The CDR3 has 14 amino acids.

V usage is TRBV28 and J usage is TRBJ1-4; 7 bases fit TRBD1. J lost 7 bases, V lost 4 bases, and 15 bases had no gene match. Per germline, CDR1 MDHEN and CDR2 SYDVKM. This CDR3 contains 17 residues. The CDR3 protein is CASSSQLQGIWGEKLFF. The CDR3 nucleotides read TGTGCCAGCAGTTCGCAATTACAGGGGATTTGGGGTGAAAAACTGTTTTTT.

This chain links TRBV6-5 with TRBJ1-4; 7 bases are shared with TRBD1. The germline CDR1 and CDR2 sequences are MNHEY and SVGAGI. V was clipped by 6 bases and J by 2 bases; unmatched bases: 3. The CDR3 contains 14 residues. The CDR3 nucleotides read TGTGCCAGCAGCACGGGACAGACTAATGAAAAACTGTTTTTT. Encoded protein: CASSTGQTNEKLFF.

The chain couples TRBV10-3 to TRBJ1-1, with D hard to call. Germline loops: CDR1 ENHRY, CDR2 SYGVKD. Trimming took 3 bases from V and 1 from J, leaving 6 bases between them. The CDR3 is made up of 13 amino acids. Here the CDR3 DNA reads TGTGCCATCAGTGACGGTGGGAACACTGAAGCTTTCTTT. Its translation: CAISDGGNTEAFF.

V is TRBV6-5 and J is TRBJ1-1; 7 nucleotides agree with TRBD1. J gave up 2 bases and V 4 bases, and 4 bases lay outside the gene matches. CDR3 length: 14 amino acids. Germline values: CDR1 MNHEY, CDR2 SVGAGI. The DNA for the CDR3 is TGTGCCAGCAGTTTGACAGGGACCAACACTGAAGCTTTCTTT. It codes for CASSLTGTNTEAFF.

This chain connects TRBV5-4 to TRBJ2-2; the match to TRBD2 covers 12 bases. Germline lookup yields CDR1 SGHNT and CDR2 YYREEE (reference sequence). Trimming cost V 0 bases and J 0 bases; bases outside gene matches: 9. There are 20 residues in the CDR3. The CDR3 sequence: CASSLVRTSGTNTNTGELFF. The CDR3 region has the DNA TGTGCCAGCAGCTTGGTCCGGACTAGCGGGACTAACACGAACACCGGGGAGCTGTTTTTT.

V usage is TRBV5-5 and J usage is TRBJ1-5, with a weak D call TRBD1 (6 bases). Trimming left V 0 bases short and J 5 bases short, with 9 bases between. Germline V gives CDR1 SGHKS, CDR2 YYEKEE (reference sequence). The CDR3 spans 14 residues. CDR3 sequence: CASSLDGGHQPQHF. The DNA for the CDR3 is TGTGCCAGCAGCTTGGACGGGGGGCATCAGCCCCAGCATTTT.

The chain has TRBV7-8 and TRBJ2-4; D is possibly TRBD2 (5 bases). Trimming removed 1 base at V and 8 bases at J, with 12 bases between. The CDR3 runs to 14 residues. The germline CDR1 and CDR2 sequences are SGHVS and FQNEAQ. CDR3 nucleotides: TGTGCCAGCAGCTTAGGGCCACTCGGGGACATTCAGTACTTC. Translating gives CASSLGPLGDIQYF.

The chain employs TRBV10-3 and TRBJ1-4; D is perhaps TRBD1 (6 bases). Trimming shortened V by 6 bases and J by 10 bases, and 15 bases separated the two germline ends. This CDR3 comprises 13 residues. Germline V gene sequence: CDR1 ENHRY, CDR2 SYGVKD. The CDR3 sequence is CAISAPGEGKLFF. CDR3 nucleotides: TGTGCCATCAGCGCTCCAGGGGAGGGAAAACTGTTTTTT.

The CDR3 spells CASTSPGSGGYTF. The CDR3 DNA is TGTGCCAGCACCTCTCCAGGGTCTGGTGGCTACACCTTC. The J gene is TRBJ1-2, the V gene TRBV11-1; TRBD1 might be the D (5 bases). CDR1 and CDR2 from the germline V gene are SGHAT and FQDESV (reference sequence). Deletions cut 7 bases from V and 7 bases from J, with 16 bases between. The length of the CDR3 is 13 residues.

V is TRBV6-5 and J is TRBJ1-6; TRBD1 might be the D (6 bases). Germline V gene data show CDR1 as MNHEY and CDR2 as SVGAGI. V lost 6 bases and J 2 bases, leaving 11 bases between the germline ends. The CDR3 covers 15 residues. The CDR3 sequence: CASSLTGPYNSPLHF. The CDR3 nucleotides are TGTGCCAGCAGCCTGACAGGACCCTATAATTCACCCCTCCACTTT.

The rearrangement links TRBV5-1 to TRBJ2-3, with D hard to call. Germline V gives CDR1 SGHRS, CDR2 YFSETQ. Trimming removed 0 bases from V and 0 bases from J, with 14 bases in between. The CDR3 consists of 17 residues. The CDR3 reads CASSLATGGQSTDTQYF. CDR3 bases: TGCGCCAGCAGCTTGGCCACTGGCGGTCAGAGCACAGATACGCAGTATTTT.

CDR3 in amino acids: CASSQTGLDEQFF. For the CDR3, the DNA is TGTGCCAGCAGCCAGACAGGGTTGGATGAGCAGTTCTTC. The chain couples TRBV5-6 to TRBJ2-1; 7 bases are a match to TRBD1. Germline values: CDR1 SGHDT, CDR2 YYEEEE. The CDR3 runs 13 residues. Trimming at V came to 4 bases and at J to 8 bases, leaving 6 bases not matched to a gene.

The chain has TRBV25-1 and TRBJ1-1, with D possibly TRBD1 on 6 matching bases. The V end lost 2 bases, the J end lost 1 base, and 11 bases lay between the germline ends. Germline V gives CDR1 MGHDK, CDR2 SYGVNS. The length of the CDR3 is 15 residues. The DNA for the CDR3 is TGTGCCAGCAGTGAAACCGGGACACAGAACACTGAAGCTTTCTTT. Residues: CASSETGTQNTEAFF.

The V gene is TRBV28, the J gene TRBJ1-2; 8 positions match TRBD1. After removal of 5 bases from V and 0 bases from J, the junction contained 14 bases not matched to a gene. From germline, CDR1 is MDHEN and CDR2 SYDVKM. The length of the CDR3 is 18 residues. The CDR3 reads CASSPTTGAPSPNYGYTF. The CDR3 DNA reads TGTGCCAGCAGTCCCACGACAGGGGCGCCCTCCCCTAACTATGGCTACACCTTC.

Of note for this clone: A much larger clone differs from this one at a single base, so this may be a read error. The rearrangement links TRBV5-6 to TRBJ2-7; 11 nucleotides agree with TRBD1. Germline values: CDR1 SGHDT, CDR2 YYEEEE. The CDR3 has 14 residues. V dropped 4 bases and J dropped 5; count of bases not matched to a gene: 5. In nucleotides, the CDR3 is TGTGCCAGCAGCCCCGGGACAGGGGGGGACGAGCAGTACTTC. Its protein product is CASSPGTGGDEQYF.

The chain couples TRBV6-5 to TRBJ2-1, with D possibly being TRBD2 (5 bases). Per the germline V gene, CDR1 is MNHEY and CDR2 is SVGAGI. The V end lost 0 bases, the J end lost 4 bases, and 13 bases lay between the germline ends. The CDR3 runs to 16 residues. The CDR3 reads CASSYSTRLGYNEQFF. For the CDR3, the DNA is TGTGCCAGCAGTTACTCTACTAGATTGGGATACAATGAGCAGTTCTTC.

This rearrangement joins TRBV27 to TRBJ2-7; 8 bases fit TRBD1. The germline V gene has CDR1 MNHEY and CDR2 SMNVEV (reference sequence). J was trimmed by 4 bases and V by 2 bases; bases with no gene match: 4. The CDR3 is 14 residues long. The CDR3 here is CASSLTGGFYEQYF. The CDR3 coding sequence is TGTGCCAGCAGTTTAACAGGGGGTTTTTACGAGCAGTACTTC.

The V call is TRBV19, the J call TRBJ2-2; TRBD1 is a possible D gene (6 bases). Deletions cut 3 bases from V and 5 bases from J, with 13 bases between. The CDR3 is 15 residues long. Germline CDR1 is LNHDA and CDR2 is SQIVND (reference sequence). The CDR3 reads CASSIPGTLTGELFF. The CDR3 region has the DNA TGTGCCAGTAGTATCCCCGGGACATTAACCGGGGAGCTGTTTTTT. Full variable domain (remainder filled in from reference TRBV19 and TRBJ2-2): DGGITQSPKYLFRKEGQNVTLSCEQNLNHDAMYWYRQDPGQGLRLIYYSQIVNDFQKGDIAEGYSVSREKKESFPLTVTSAQKNPTAFYLCASSIPGTLTGELFFGEGSRLTVL.

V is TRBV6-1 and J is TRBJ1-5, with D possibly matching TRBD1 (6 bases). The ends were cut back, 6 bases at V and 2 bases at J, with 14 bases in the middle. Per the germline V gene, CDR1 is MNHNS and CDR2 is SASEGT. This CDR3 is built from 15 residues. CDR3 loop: CASRIQGGGNQPQHF. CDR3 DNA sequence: TGTGCCAGCAGGATACAGGGAGGGGGCAATCAGCCCCAGCATTTT.

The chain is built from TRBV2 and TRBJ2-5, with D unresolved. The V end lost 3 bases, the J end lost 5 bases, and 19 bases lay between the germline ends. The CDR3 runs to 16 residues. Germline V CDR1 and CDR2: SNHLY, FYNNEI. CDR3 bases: TGTGCCAGCAGTGATCTTCATAGGAGAACGAAGGAGACCCAGTACTTC. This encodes CASSDLHRRTKETQYF.

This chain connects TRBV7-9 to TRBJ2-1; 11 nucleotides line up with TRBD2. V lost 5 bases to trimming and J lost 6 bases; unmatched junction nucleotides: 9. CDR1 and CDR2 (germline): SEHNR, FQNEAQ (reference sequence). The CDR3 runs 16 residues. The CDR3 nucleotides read TGTGCCAGCAGCCCGAAACTAGCGGGAGTAGGCAATGAGCAGTTCTTC. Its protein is CASSPKLAGVGNEQFF.

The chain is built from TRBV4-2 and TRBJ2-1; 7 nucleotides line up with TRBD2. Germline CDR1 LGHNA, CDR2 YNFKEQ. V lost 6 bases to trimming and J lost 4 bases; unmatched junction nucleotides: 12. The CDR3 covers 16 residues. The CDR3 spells CASRRVGGPAYNEQFF. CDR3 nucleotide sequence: TGTGCCAGCAGGCGCGTGGGAGGGCCCGCTTACAATGAGCAGTTCTTC.

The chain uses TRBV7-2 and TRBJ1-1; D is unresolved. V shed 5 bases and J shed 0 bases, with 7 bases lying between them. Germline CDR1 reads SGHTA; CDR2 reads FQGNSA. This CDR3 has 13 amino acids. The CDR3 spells CASSPQMNTEAFF. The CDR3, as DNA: TGTGCCAGCAGCCCGCAGATGAACACTGAAGCTTTCTTT.

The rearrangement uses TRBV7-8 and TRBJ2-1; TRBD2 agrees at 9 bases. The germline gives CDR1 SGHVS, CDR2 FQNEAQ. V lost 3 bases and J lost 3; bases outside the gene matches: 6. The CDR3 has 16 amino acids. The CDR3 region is CASSFHQTSGYNEQFF. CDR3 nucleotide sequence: TGTGCCAGCAGCTTCCACCAGACTAGCGGCTACAATGAGCAGTTCTTC.

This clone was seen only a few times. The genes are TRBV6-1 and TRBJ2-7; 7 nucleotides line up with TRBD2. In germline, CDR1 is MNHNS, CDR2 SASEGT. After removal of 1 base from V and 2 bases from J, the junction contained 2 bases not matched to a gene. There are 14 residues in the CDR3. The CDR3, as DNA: TGTGCCAGCAGTGAAGGGGGGGGAGCCTACGAGCAGTACTTC. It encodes CASSEGGGAYEQYF.

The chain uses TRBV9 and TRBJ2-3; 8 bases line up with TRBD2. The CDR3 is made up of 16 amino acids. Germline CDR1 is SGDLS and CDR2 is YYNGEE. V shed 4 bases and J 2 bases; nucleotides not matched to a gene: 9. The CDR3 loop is CASSPPSGSNTDTQYF. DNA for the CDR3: TGTGCCAGCAGCCCCCCCAGCGGGAGTAACACAGATACGCAGTATTTT.

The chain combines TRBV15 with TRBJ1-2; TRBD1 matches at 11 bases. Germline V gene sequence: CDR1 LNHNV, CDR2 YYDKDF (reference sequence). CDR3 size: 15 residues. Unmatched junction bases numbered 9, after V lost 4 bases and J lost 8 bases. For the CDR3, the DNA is TGTGCCACCAGCATCCTGGACAGGGGGCGAGGGGGCTACACCTTC. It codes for CATSILDRGRGGYTF.